Listed below are T cell receptor beta chains from one sample, sequenced in a study of somatic mutations in cytotoxic T cells in rheumatoid arthritis. The table came from immunoSEQ multiplex PCR; TCRdb's copy has only in-frame clones and leaves some out. In the table there are roughly 13,000 clones, just under 80% of which are singletons. The sequencing input was CD8+ T cells sorted from blood. The receptors here all came from an adult with rheumatoid arthritis. Each CDR3 is given with its conserved first and last residue. Fields, in order: D gene, clone size, CDR3 length, J gene, V gene, CDR3 DNA, CDR3 protein. A D gene is named only where the DNA matches it firmly. Size is omitted from some rows. Given values are once, few, many or a class for expanded clones.

>NA|NA|17|TRBJ2-1|TRBV7-9
TGTGCCAGCAGCCCAAGCCAGAGCGGAAGACGCCACAATGAGCAGTTCTTC
CASSPSQSGRRHNEQFF
>NA|NA|15|TRBJ1-1|TRBV29-1
TGCAGCGTTTATAGGCAGGGAACTATGAACACTGAAGCTTTCTTT
CSVYRQGTMNTEAFF
>NA|NA|15|TRBJ1-2|TRBV6-5
TGTGCCAGCAGTTACTCCCAGTCCGGTAGCGGTGGCTACACCTTC
CASSYSQSGSGGYTF
>NA|few|11|TRBJ2-1|TRBV11-2
TGTGCCAGCAGCTTGGTTAATGAGCAGTTCTTC
CASSLVNEQFF
>NA|NA|14|TRBJ1-2|TRBV4-1
TGCGCCAGCAGCCAAGTGGGCAGTTTTTATGGCTACACCTTC
CASSQVGSFYGYTF
>NA|NA|15|TRBJ1-3|TRBV5-4
TGTGCCAGCAGCTTGGACCAGAGCTCTGGAAACACCATATATTTT
CASSLDQSSGNTIYF
>TRBD1|NA|13|TRBJ1-4|TRBV7-8
TGTGCCAGCAGCGCAACAGGGGACGAAAAACTGTTTTTT
CASSATGDEKLFF
>NA|NA|14|TRBJ2-1|TRBV7-8
TGTGCCAGCAGCTTACCTGGGGGAGCTCATGAGCAGTTCTTC
CASSLPGGAHEQFF
>NA|NA|15|TRBJ2-1|TRBV18
TGTGCCAGCTCAGAGGGGGACCGGCTTTACAATGAGCAGTTCTTC
CASSEGDRLYNEQFF
>NA|few|16|TRBJ1-5|TRBV4-1
TGCGCCAGCAGGCAAACCCCAGGGATCCGCAATCAGCCCCAGCATTTT
CASRQTPGIRNQPQHF
>NA|NA|14|TRBJ1-2|TRBV7-6
TGTGCCAGCAGCGGGGAGCTCGGGAAAGGGGGCTACACCTTC
CASSGELGKGGYTF
>TRBD2|NA|17|TRBJ2-1|TRBV28
TGTGCCAGCAGTCCCATCGCAGGGACTAGCAAGGACAATGAGCAGTTCTTC
CASSPIAGTSKDNEQFF
>NA|NA|15|TRBJ1-6|TRBV7-9
TGTGCCAGCAGCATCTCTTTGGGCCTCGGGTCACCCCTCCACTTT
CASSISLGLGSPLHF
>NA|NA|14|TRBJ1-2|TRBV14
TGTGCCAGCAGCCAAGGAGAAGGCAACTATGGCTACACCTTC
CASSQGEGNYGYTF
>TRBD1|NA|15|TRBJ1-1|TRBV28
TGTGCCAGCAGTTCAGCCAGGGGGGCGGTTTCTGAAGCTTTCTTT
CASSSARGAVSEAFF
>NA|NA|15|TRBJ2-1|TRBV19
TGTGCCAGTAGTATTTATCCGGGGGCGGGCAATGAGCAGTTCTTC
CASSIYPGAGNEQFF
>TRBD2|NA|15|TRBJ2-1|TRBV11-3
TGTGCCAGCAGCCCCCCGGGACTAGCGGGGAATGAGCAGTTCTTC
CASSPPGLAGNEQFF
>TRBD2|NA|15|TRBJ2-1|TRBV7-6
TGTGCCAGCAGCATCAGTAGCGGGACCTACAATGAGCAGTTCTTC
CASSISSGTYNEQFF
>NA|NA|14|TRBJ2-7|TRBV5-1
TGCGCCAGCAGCCCGACCTCCCCCAGCTACGAGCAGTACTTC
CASSPTSPSYEQYF
>NA|NA|13|TRBJ2-7|TRBV5-1
TGCGCCAGCAGCTTAACCTCAGGGGACGAGCAGTACTTC
CASSLTSGDEQYF
>TRBD2|NA|15|TRBJ2-3|TRBV7-8
TGTGCCAGCAGCTTTTTGAAGCGGGACACAGATACGCAGTATTTT
CASSFLKRDTDTQYF
>NA|NA|12|TRBJ1-1|TRBV18
TGTGCCAGCGCCTCCCGAGTGGATGAAGCTTTCTTT
CASASRVDEAFF
>NA|NA|13|TRBJ1-5|TRBV5-6
TGTGCCAGCAGCTTGGGGGAAGATCAGCCCCAGCATTTT
CASSLGEDQPQHF
>TRBD2|NA|16|TRBJ2-1|TRBV4-2
TGTGCCAGCAGCCTCGGACTAGCGGGGCCCTACAATGAGCAGTTCTTC
CASSLGLAGPYNEQFF
>NA|NA|14|TRBJ2-1|TRBV30
TGTGCCTGGAGTGGACGACTAGACCTCGATGAGCAGTTCTTC
CAWSGRLDLDEQFF
>NA|few|15|TRBJ1-6|TRBV6-5
TGTGCCAGCAGTTCCCCCTCTGGGTATAATTCACCCCTCCACTTT
CASSSPSGYNSPLHF
>TRBD2|NA|14|TRBJ2-2|TRBV2
TGTGCCAGCAGAGCGGGAAGAAACGCCGGGGAGCTGTTTTTT
CASRAGRNAGELFF
>NA|NA|14|TRBJ2-2|TRBV28
TGTGCCAGCAGTTTGATCGGAGGGACCGGGGAGCTGTTTTTT
CASSLIGGTGELFF
>NA|NA|12|TRBJ1-1|TRBV27
TGTGCCAGCGGACCTCACGGCACTGAAGCTTTCTTT
CASGPHGTEAFF
>NA|NA|14|TRBJ1-1|TRBV29-1
TGCAGCGTTCCAGAGGTTGGAAAGAGCACTGAAGCTTTCTTT
CSVPEVGKSTEAFF
>NA|NA|11|TRBJ2-7|TRBV2
TGTGCCAGCAGTGGTTCGCGAGAGCAGTACTTC
CASSGSREQYF
>NA|NA|12|TRBJ1-1|TRBV19
TGTGCCAGTAGTATGCAGGCCACTGAAGCTTTCTTT
CASSMQATEAFF
>NA|NA|14|TRBJ2-5|TRBV2
TGTGCCACTGCCTCCGTGGGGGCGAGGGAGACCCAGTACTTC
CATASVGARETQYF